This entry is about one T cell receptor (beta chain). These data originate in a study of blood T cell repertoires in COVID-19. Study context: Acute and convalescent COVID-19 samples came from the United States, Italy and Spain.

V shed 0 bases and J 0 bases; nucleotides not matched to a gene: 5. Germline assignment: CDR1 SGHKS and CDR2 YYEKEE (reference sequence). The CDR3 has 17 residues. Measured with immunoSEQ multiplex PCR; TCRdb has only the in-frame clones, and not every one. The sample lists 210,000 or so clones, around nine tenths occurring once. This receptor was identified in a woman aged 55-69 years with acute or convalescent COVID-19. The V and J genes are TRBV5-5 and TRBJ2-5, with TRBD2 matching over 10 bases. Sequenced: peripheral blood. The chain's CDR3 is CASSLASSGGYQETQYF. In DNA, the CDR3 is TGTGCCAGCAGCTTGGCCTCTAGCGGGGGTTACCAAGAGACCCAGTACTTC. The full variable domain, in which reference TRBV5-5 and TRBJ2-5 provide the parts outside the CDR3, is DAGVTQSPTHLIKTRGQQVTLRCSPISGHKSVSWYQQVLGQGPQFIFQYYEKEERGRGNFPDRFSARQFPNYSSELNVNALLLGDSALYLCASSLASSGGYQETQYFGPGTRLLVL.